This T cell receptor (beta chain) was found in a study of T cells expressing NK-cell markers. Study as a whole: The authors derived TCR beta repertoires from sorted CD3+CD56+NKG2C+, CD3+CD56+NKG2C- and CD3+CD56-NKG2C+ T cells. Overall study findings and caveats: A handful of donors showed these clonotypes also leading the CD3+CD56-NKG2C+ fraction. The contribution of dominant NKG2C+ clonotypes to CD8+ T cells in a handful of donors was roughly 1.0-7.5%.

The germline V gene has CDR1 SGHNT and CDR2 YYREEE (reference sequence). The length of the CDR3 is 14 residues. TCRdb reprocessed the 5' RACE reads and stores each CDR3 protein as one record, lacking DNA. Its table lists more than 90,000 distinct CDR3 sequences. As regards this clonotype: Its antigen is unidentified.

The V call is TRBV5-4, the J call TRBJ2-2; TCRdb indicates TRBD1, and absent DNA this call remains unverified. The sample was blood T cells: a sorted CD56 or NKG2C T cell subset, CD4+ or CD8+ T cells, or bulk PBMC T cells (not recorded which). This receptor was obtained from a woman aged 18-69 years in good health. CDR3 residues: CASSSLGPGGELFF.